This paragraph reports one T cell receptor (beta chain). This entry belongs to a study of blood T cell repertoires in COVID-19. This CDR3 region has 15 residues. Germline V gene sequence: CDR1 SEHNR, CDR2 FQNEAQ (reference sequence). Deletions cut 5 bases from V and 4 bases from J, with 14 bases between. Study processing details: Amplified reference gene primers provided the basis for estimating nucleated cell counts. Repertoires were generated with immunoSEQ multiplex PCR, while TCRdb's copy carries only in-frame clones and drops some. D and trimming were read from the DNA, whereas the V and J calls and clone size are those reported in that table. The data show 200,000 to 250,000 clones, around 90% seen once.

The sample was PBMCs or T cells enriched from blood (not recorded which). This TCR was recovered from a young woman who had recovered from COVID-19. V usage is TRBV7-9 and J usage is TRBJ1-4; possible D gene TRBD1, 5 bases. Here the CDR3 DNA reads TGTGCCAGCAGCCCCTATGGGGACTATAATGAAAAACTGTTTTTT. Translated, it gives CASSPYGDYNEKLFF. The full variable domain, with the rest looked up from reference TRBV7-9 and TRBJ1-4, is DTGVSQNPRHKITKRGQNVTFRCDPISEHNRLYWYRQTLGQGPEFLTYFQNEAQLEKSRLLSDRFSAERPKGSFSTLEIQRTEQGDSAMYLCASSPYGDYNEKLFFGSGTQLSVL.